This T cell receptor beta chain emerged from a study of T cells in Graves' hyperthyroidism and ophthalmopathy. Findings and limits, study-wide: Ophthalmopathy stood apart from stable hyperthyroidism in a 13 V-J model. Most thyroid-expanded clonotypes above 0.001 were also found in blood.

Concerning this clonotype itself: Its antigen remains unidentified.

With V trimmed by 7 bases and J by 5 bases, 10 bases remained unmatched. The CDR3 covers 15 residues. The V gene's germline CDR1 is SQVTM and CDR2 ANQGSEA. The diagnostic basis comprised clinical symptoms, serum thyroxine and TRAb, thyroid ultrasound and orbital computed tomography. The TCR beta CDR3 regions underwent amplification using RNA transcripts as the source. The HTBI primer set drove a first-round RT-PCR of the TCR CDR3. Using its own MiXCR run on the multiplex PCR reads, TCRdb lists one record per CDR3 protein. The repertoire holds 610,000 or so distinct CDR3 sequences, with around 46% as singletons.

The chain uses TRBV29-1 and TRBJ2-3; 12 positions match TRBD2. The material sequenced was peripheral blood or thyroid tissue (not recorded which). The clonotype originates from a woman aged 18-29 years with Graves' hyperthyroidism. This CDR3 reads CSAPGETSGRDTQYF. In DNA, the CDR3 is TGCAGCGCCCCGGGGGAGACTAGCGGGAGAGATACGCAGTATTTT.